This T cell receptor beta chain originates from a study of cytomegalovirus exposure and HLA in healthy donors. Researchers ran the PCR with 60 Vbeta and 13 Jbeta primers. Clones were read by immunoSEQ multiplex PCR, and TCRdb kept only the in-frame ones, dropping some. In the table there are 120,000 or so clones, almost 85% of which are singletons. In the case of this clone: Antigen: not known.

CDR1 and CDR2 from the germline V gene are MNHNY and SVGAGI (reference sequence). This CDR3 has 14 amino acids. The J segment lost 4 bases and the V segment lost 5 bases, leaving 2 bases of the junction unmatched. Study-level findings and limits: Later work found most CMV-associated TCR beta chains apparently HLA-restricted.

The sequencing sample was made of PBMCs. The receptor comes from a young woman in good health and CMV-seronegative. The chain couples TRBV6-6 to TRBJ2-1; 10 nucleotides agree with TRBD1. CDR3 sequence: CASSRTGGYNEQFF. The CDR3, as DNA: TGTGCCAGCAGTCGGACAGGGGGGTACAATGAGCAGTTCTTC.